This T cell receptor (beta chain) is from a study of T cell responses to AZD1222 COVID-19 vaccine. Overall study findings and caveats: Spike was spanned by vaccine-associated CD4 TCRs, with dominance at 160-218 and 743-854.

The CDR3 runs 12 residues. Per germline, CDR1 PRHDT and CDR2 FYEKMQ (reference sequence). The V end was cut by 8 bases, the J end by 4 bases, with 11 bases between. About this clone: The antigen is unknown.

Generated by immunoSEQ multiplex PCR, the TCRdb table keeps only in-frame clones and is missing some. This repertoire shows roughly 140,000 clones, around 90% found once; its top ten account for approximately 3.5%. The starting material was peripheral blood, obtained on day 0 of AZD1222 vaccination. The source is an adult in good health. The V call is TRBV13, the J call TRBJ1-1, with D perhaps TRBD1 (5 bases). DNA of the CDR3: TGTGCCAGCCTCGGGGCTGGCACTGAAGCTTTCTTT. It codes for CASLGAGTEAFF.